This T cell receptor beta chain was recovered during a study of T cell clones after liver transplantation (dated by TCRdb to about 2019). As for the study more broadly: The samples were obtained from ITN030ST, a randomized trial that attempted immunosuppression withdrawal within 2 years after liver transplantation. Donor-reactive T cell clones were identified using TCRbeta sequencing after a pre-transplant mixed lymphocyte reaction and were then followed in post-transplant blood. As an antigen-independent comparator for the donor-reactive sequences, third party-reactive TCRbeta sequences from pre-transplant MLRs were identified as well. Of the eight recipients, a few were HCV-positive, while the remaining recipients had been transplanted for non-autoimmune, non-viral indications. Until randomization at 12-24 months post-transplant, subjects were given standard immunosuppression, with no induction therapy. To count as tolerant, a recipient had to stay completely off immunosuppression for at least one year without liver enzymes climbing beyond twice the upper limit of normal. Blood samples were taken pre-transplant, pre-randomization before withdrawal, and post-randomization after full withdrawal or failed withdrawal. The study cohort included 8 liver transplant recipients, of whom 3 were classified as tolerant and 5 as non-tolerant.

Beyond this particular receptor, the publication reports: Conclusions were preliminary, limited by small, heterogeneous patient numbers and non-standardized post-transplant time points. In 5 of 8 subjects, circulating donor-reactive CD4 TCRbeta sequences decreased significantly after transplant, regardless of tolerance or HCV status. When repertoire turnover was accounted for, significantly reduced detection of donor-reactive sequences was found in 7 of 8 subjects for CD4 and in 8 of 8 subjects for CD8. Donor-reactive sequences decreased more than third party-reactive sequences, which suggests partial antigen-specific deletion that was not related to withdrawal success. Since no allograft tissue specimens were available, donor-reactive T cells may have migrated into the graft instead of being deleted. Low numbers of available donor cells limited the measurable donor-reactive repertoire in two subjects.

Unstimulated PBMCs, after thawing, were stained for CD3, CD4 and CD8 and then FACS-sorted into CD3+CD4+ and CD3+CD8+ populations. All 8 studied subjects were randomized to withdrawal of immunosuppression. The Qiagen DNeasy Blood and Tissue Kit was used for isolation of genomic DNA. CDR3 length: 14 amino acids, cysteine to phenylalanine. The CDR3 DNA has 42 bases and is translated from base 1. Using immunoSEQ, frozen genomic DNA was subjected to high-throughput TCRbeta CDR3 sequencing, a process that included PCR amplification, mapping, bias correction and internal controls. In the source study's methods: Only productive rearrangements were retained, with each unique TCRbeta sequence defined by its CDR3 nucleotide sequence together with its V and J gene. For classification of a sequence as donor-reactive, at least 5-fold expansion in CFSE-low cells relative to unstimulated pre-transplant cells and a frequency of at least 0.01% were required. To ensure at least 90% detection power, minimum frequency thresholds were set for each subject based on that subject's lowest-template unstimulated sample. Jensen-Shannon divergence between the top 1000 TCRbeta sequences post- versus pre-transplant served as the measure of repertoire turnover. Changes in detection of donor-reactive sequences were tested with two-sided Fisher's exact tests. TCRdb obtained this table from immuneACCESS and retained in-frame rearrangements with V and J assigned. These tables miss some clones; where compared with another copy, unresolved V genes account for less than half of the shortfall, and the remainder is unexplained. From that table come the V and J calls and clone size; the DNA was used to work out D and trimming. The sample table holds over 90,000 clones, of which about 80% were seen once. Approximately 3% of the sample is taken by the ten largest.

Concerning this clone itself: Its antigen specificity is not known. Base-call qualities are not available, and no considerably larger clone is one nucleotide away.

The sequence links TRBV21-1 to TRBJ2-7. TRBV21-1 is given as a pseudogene. The receptor was isolated from a human patient who received a liver transplant. Because of the transplant, the T cells may be the graft donor's rather than the patient's own. This sample comprised CD4+ T cells from blood, obtained approximately 50 months after liver transplant. The nucleotide sequence reads TGTGCCAGCAGTCTAAGGCAGGACGCCTACGAGCAGTACTTC. Its translation is CASSLRQDAYEQYF.